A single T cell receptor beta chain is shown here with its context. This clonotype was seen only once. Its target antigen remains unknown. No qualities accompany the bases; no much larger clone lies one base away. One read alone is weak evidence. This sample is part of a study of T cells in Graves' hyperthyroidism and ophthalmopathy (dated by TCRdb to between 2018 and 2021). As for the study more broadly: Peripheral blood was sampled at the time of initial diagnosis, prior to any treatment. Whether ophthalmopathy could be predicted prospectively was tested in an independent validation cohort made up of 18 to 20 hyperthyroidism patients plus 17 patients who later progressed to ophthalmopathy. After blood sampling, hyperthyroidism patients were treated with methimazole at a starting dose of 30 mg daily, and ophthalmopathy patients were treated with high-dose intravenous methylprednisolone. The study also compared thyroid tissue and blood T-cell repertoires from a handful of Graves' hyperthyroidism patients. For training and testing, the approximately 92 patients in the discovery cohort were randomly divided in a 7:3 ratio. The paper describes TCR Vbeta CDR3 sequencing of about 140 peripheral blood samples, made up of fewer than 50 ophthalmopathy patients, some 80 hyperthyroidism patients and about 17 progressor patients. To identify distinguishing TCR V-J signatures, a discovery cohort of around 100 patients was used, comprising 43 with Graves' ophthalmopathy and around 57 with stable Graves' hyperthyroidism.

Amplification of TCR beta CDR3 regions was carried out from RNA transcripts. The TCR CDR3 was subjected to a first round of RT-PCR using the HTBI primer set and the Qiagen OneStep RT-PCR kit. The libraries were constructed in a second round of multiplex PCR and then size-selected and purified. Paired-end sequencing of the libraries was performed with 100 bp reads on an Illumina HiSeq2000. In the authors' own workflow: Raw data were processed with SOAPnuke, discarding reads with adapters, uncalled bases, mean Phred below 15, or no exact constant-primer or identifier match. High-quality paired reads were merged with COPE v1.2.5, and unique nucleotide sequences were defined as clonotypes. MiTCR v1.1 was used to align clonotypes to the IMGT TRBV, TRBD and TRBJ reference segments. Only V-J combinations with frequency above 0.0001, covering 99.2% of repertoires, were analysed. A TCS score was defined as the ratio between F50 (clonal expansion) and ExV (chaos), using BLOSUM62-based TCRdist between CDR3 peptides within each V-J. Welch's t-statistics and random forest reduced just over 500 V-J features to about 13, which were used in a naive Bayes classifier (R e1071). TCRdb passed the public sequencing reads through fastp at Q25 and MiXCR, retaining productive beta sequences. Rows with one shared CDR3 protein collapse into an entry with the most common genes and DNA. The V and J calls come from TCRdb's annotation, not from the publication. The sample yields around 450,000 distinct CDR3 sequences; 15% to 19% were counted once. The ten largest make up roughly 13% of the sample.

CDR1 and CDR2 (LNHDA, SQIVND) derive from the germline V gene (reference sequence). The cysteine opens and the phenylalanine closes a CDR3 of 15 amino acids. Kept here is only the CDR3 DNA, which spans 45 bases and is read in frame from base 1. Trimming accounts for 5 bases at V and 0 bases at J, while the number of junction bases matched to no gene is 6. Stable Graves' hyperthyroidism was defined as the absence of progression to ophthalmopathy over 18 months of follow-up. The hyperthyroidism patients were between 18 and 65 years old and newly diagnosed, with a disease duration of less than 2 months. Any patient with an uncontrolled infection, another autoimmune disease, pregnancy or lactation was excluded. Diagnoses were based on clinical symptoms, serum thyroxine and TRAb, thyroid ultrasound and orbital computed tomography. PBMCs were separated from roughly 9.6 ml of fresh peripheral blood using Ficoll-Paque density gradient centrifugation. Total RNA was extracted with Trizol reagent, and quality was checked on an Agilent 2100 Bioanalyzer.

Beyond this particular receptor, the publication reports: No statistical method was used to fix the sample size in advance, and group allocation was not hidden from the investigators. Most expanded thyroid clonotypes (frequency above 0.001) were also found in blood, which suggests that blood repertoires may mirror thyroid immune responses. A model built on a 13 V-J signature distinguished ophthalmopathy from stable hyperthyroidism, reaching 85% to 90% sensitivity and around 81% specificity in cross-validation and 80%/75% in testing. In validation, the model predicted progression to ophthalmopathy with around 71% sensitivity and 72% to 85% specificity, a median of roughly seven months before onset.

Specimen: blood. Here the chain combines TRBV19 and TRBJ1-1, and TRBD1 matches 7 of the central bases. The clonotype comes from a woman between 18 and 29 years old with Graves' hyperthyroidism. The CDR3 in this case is CASSRQGELNTEAFF. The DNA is TGTGCCAGTAGTCGACAGGGAGAATTGAACACTGAAGCTTTCTTT.